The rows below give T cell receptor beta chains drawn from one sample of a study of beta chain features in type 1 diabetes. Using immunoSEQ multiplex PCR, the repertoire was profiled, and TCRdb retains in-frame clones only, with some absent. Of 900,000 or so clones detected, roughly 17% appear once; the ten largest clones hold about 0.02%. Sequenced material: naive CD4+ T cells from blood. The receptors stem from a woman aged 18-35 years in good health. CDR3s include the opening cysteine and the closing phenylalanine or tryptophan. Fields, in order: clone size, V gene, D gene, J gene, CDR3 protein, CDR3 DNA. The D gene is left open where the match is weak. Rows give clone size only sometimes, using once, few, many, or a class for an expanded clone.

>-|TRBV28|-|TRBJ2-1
CASSSSTISRIF
TGTGCCAGCAGTTCATCGACTATCTCTAGGATCTTC
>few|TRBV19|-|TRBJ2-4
CASSIGAGGKNIQYF
TGTGCCAGTAGTATTGGGGCAGGTGGAAAAAACATTCAGTACTTC
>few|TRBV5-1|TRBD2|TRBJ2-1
CASSPLSGRMDEQFF
TGCGCCAGCAGCCCCCTTAGCGGGAGGATGGATGAGCAGTTCTTC
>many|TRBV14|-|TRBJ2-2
CASSQDSGELFF
TGTGCCAGCAGCCAAGATTCCGGGGAGCTGTTTTTT
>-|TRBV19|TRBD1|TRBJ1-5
CASSPLDRGFNQPQHF
TGTGCCAGTAGTCCCCTCGACAGGGGGTTCAATCAGCCCCAGCATTTT
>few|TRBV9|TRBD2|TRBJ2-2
CASSVIPSGRGTGELFF
TGTGCCAGCAGCGTCATCCCTAGCGGGAGAGGGACCGGGGAGCTGTTTTTT
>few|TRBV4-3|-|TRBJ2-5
CASSQTGGTTQYF
TGCGCCAGCAGCCAAACAGGAGGGACGACCCAGTACTTC
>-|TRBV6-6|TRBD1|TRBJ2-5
CASSYGTGTGQETQYF
TGTGCCAGCAGTTACGGCACCGGGACAGGGCAAGAGACCCAGTACTTC
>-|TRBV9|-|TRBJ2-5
CASSVAGLETQYF
TGTGCCAGCAGCGTAGCGGGGTTGGAGACCCAGTACTTC
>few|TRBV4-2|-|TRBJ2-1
CASSLAKGAGRSYNEQFF
TGTGCCAGCAGCTTGGCCAAGGGAGCGGGTAGGTCCTACAATGAGCAGTTCTTC
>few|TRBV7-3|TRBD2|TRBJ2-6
CASSSPGLAGNSGANVLTF
TGTGCCAGCAGCTCTCCAGGACTAGCGGGCAACTCTGGGGCCAACGTCCTGACTTTC
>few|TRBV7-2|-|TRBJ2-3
CASSLEGRGDADTQYF
TGTGCCAGCAGCTTAGAAGGGCGTGGGGACGCAGATACGCAGTATTTT
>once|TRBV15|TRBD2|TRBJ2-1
CATSREAAGEWEQFF
TGTGCCACCAGCAGAGAAGCAGCGGGAGAGTGGGAGCAGTTCTTC
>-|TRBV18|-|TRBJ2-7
CASSPKGGNLDEQYF
TGTGCCAGCTCACCAAAGGGCGGGAATCTCGACGAGCAGTACTTC
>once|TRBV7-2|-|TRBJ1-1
CASSLGERVMNTEAFF
TGTGCCAGCAGCTTAGGGGAAAGGGTCATGAACACTGAAGCTTTCTTT
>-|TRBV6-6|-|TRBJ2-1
CASSYLLAWGGNEQFF
TGTGCCAGCAGTTACCTTCTAGCGTGGGGAGGCAATGAGCAGTTCTTC
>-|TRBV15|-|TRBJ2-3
CATSRAPPSTDTQYF
TGTGCCACCAGCAGAGCCCCCCCGAGCACAGATACGCAGTATTTT
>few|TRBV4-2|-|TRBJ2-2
CASSQEVNRVDLRSGELFF
TGTGCCAGCAGCCAAGAGGTAAATCGTGTGGATTTAAGGTCCGGGGAGCTGTTTTTT
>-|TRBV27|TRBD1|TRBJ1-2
CASSLSRDRLTGGYTF
TGTGCCAGCAGTTTATCGCGGGACAGGCTGACTGGTGGCTACACCTTC
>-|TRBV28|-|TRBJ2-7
CASSQGVYEQYF
TGTGCCAGCAGTCAGGGAGTCTACGAGCAGTACTTC
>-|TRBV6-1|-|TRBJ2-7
CASIQGSTTYEQYF
TGTGCCAGCATTCAGGGGTCTACGACCTACGAGCAGTACTTC
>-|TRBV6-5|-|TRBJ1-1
CASYIGGAGRTEAFF
TGTGCCAGCTATATAGGAGGGGCAGGCCGCACTGAAGCTTTCTTT
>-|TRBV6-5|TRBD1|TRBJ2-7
CASSRGQGSYEQYF
TGTGCCAGCAGCCGAGGACAGGGATCCTACGAGCAGTACTTC
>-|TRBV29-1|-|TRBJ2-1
CSVARTNEQFF
TGCAGCGTTGCTCGGACCAATGAGCAGTTCTTC
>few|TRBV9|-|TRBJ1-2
CASSGRPPDGYTF
TGTGCCAGCAGCGGGAGACCCCCTGATGGCTACACCTTC
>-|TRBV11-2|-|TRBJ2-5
CASSFSVRETQYF
TGTGCCAGCAGCTTTAGTGTAAGGGAGACCCAGTACTTC
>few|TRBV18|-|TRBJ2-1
CASSPLAEGGNEQFF
TGTGCCAGCTCACCACTAGCGGAGGGTGGGAATGAGCAGTTCTTC
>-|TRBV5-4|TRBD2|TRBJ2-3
CASSFVASGLGDSTDTQYF
TGTGCCAGCAGCTTTGTTGCTAGCGGGTTAGGAGATAGCACAGATACGCAGTATTTT
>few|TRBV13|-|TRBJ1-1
CASSQRQAGGTEAFF
TGTGCCAGCAGCCAACGACAGGCCGGGGGCACTGAAGCTTTCTTT
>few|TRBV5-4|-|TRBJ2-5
CASSLEQDRWETQYF
TGTGCCAGCAGCTTGGAGCAGGATCGATGGGAGACCCAGTACTTC
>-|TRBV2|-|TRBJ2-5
CASSYDVGAQETQYF
TGTGCCAGCAGTTATGATGTAGGGGCGCAAGAGACCCAGTACTTC
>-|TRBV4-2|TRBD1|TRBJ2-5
CASSQAGTGGAETQYF
TGTGCCAGCAGCCAAGCCGGAACAGGGGGCGCAGAGACCCAGTACTTC
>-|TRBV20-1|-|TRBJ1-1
CSARDEAFF
TGCAGTGCTAGGGATGAAGCTTTCTTT
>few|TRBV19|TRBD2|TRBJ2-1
CASSGGLAAQFF
TGTGCCAGTAGTGGGGGACTAGCGGCGCAGTTCTTC
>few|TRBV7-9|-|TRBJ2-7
CASSLAGTGYWYEQYF
TGTGCCAGCAGCTTAGCGGGTACAGGTTACTGGTACGAGCAGTACTTC
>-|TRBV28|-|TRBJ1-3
CATLSSGNTIYF
TGTGCCACCCTTTCCTCTGGAAACACCATATATTTT
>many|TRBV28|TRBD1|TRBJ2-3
CASTRRDRDYDTQYF
TGTGCCAGCACCCGCCGGGACAGGGATTATGATACGCAGTATTTT
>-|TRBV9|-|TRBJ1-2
CASSVGVRSYGYTF
TGTGCCAGCAGCGTGGGGGTCCGGAGCTATGGCTACACCTTC
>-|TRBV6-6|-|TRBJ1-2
CASSYSDRWTYGYTF
TGTGCCAGCAGTTACTCGGACAGATGGACCTATGGCTACACCTTC
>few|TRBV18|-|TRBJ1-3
CASSPYTNSGNTIYF
TGTGCCAGCTCACCGTACACCAACTCTGGAAACACCATATATTTT
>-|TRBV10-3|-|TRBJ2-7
CAISDGSGPYEQYF
TGTGCCATCAGTGACGGGTCCGGTCCCTACGAGCAGTACTTC
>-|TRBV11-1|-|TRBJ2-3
CASSLVPGLLTDTQYF
TGTGCCAGCAGCTTAGTACCGGGACTCCTCACAGATACGCAGTATTTT
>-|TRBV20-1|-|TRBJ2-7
CSARGGAEQYF
TGCAGTGCTCGAGGGGGGGCCGAGCAGTACTTC
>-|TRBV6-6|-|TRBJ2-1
CASSYSSASSYNEQFF
TGTGCCAGCAGTTACTCGTCAGCAAGCTCCTACAATGAGCAGTTCTTC
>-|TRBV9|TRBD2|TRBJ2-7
CASSGEAGGFHEQYF
TGTGCCAGCAGCGGCGAAGCGGGAGGTTTCCACGAGCAGTACTTC
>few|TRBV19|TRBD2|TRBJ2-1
CASSAYSGSSYNEQFF
TGTGCCAGTAGTGCCTATAGCGGGAGCTCCTACAATGAGCAGTTCTTC
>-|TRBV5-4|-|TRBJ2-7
CASSETEASHEQYF
TGTGCCAGCAGCGAAACAGAGGCCTCCCACGAGCAGTACTTC
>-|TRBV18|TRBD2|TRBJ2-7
CASSWTSGIPYEQYF
TGTGCCAGCTCATGGACTAGCGGGATTCCCTACGAGCAGTACTTC
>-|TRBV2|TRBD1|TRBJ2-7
CASRSDRVFYEQYF
TGTGCCAGCAGATCGGACAGGGTATTCTACGAGCAGTACTTC